A single sample gave rise to the 28 T cell receptor beta chains below, sequenced in a study of blood T cell repertoires in COVID-19. Method: immunoSEQ multiplex PCR; TCRdb's copy keeps in-frame clones and lacks some. Among about 220,000 clones listed, 84% were seen once. Source material: PBMCs or T cells enriched from blood (not recorded which). Every receptor here comes from a woman aged 40 to 50 who had recovered from COVID-19.

The chain links TRBV11-3 to TRBJ2-7, with TRBD2 as a possible D gene (5 bases). V was trimmed by 1 base and J by 6 bases, leaving 13 bases between them. Germline CDR1 SGHNT, CDR2 YENEEA. CDR3 size: 14 residues. The CDR3 here is CASSLGELVGEQYV. The CDR3 DNA is TGTGCCAGCAGCTTAGGGGAACTAGTTGGCGAGCAGTACGTC.

The chain uses TRBV10-3 and TRBJ1-6; D might be TRBD1 (5 bases). The CDR3 loop spans 14 amino acids. Trimming removed 3 bases at V and 4 bases at J, with 7 bases between. Germline V gives CDR1 ENHRY, CDR2 SYGVKD. In DNA, the CDR3 is TGTGCCATCAGTGAATCAGGGTATAATTCACCCCTCCACTTT. This gives the protein CAISESGYNSPLHF.

This chain links TRBV10-3 with TRBJ1-4; possibly TRBD1 for D (6 bases). The CDR3 has 13 residues. Germline V gene sequence: CDR1 ENHRY, CDR2 SYGVKD. Trimming removed 3 bases at V and 10 bases at J, with 12 bases between. CDR3 residues: CAISDGGLGKLFF. In DNA form, the CDR3 reads TGTGCCATCAGTGACGGGGGGCTGGGAAAACTGTTTTTT.

This chain uses TRBV11-2 with TRBJ1-5, with TRBD1 matching 7 bases. This CDR3 contains 15 residues. The J segment lost 5 bases and the V segment lost 1 base, leaving 5 bases of the junction unmatched. CDR1 is SGHAT, CDR2 FQNNGV, per germline. The DNA of the CDR3 is TGTGCCAGCAGCTTAGGTAACAGGGGATATCAGCCCCAGCATTTT. Amino acids: CASSLGNRGYQPQHF.

The gene calls are TRBV28 and TRBJ2-6, with 9 bases that match TRBD1. V lost 5 bases and J lost 4; bases outside the gene matches: 12. The CDR3 is made up of 18 amino acids. Per germline, CDR1 MDHEN and CDR2 SYDVKM. CDR3 in DNA: TGTGCCAGCAGTCAACCACAGGGGGCGGCGGAAGGGGCCAACGTCCTGACTTTC. The encoded protein is CASSQPQGAAEGANVLTF.

This clone was counted a single time. The rearrangement uses TRBV4-3 and TRBJ2-3, with D perhaps matching TRBD1 (6 bases). Germline V gene sequence: CDR1 LGHNA, CDR2 YSLEER. CDR3 length equals 14 residues. With 3 bases removed from V and 3 bases from J, the gap between germline ends came to 10 bases. The CDR3 nucleotides are TGCGCCAGCAGCCAGGGGACACTAACAGATACGCAGTATTTT. Residues: CASSQGTLTDTQYF.

V gene TRBV3-1 (or the pseudogene TRBV3-2) combines with J gene TRBJ1-1, with a tentative D call TRBD1 (5 bases). CDR3 size: 16 residues. Between the trimmed V and J ends, which lost 1 base and 3 bases, there was a span of 15 bases. Germline V lookup: CDR1 LGHDT, CDR2 YNNKEL (reference sequence). This chain's CDR3 is CASSQVFGQTDTEAFF. The CDR3 DNA is TGTGCCAGCAGCCAAGTTTTCGGGCAGACAGACACTGAAGCTTTCTTT.

V gene TRBV30 combines with J gene TRBJ2-5; 14 bases align to TRBD2. Germline V gives CDR1 GTSNPN, CDR2 SVGIG (reference sequence). The CDR3 is 15 residues long. Unmatched junction bases numbered 3, after V lost 1 base and J lost 5 bases. CDR3 in DNA: TGTGCCTGGAGTGCACGACTAGCGGGAGGGGAGACCCAGTACTTC. Amino acids: CAWSARLAGGETQYF.

The chain uses TRBV25-1 and TRBJ2-7; 7 nucleotides match TRBD1. The CDR3 is 14 amino acids. The germline V gene has CDR1 MGHDK and CDR2 SYGVNS. Trimming took 2 bases from V and 3 from J; bases not matched to a gene: 4. CDR3 DNA sequence: TGTGCCAGCAGTGAACAAGACAGGGACTACGAGCAGTACTTC. Translating it yields CASSEQDRDYEQYF.

The chain uses TRBV3-1 (or the pseudogene TRBV3-2) and TRBJ1-6, with 8 bases lining up with TRBD1. J was trimmed by 9 bases and V by 3 bases; bases with no gene match: 4. The CDR3 consists of 14 residues. The germline gives CDR1 LGHDT, CDR2 YNNKEL (reference sequence). The CDR3 DNA reads TGTGCCAGCAGCCATGCGGACAGGGCTTCACCCCTCCACTTT. Translation gives CASSHADRASPLHF.

CDR3: CASSLWTATYEQYF. DNA for the CDR3: TGTGCCAGCAGCTTATGGACAGCTACCTACGAGCAGTACTTC. This chain connects TRBV5-5 to TRBJ2-7, with a tentative D call TRBD1 (6 bases). This CDR3 has 14 amino acids. CDR1 SGHKS and CDR2 YYEKEE come from the germline V gene (reference sequence). Trimming took 2 bases from V and 2 from J, leaving 11 bases between them.

This sequence joins TRBV11-3 and TRBJ2-5; TRBD2 matches at 9 bases. The J segment lost 4 bases and the V segment lost 0 bases, leaving 6 bases of the junction unmatched. In germline, CDR1 is SGHNT, CDR2 YENEEA. The CDR3 is 16 residues long. The CDR3 reads CASSLEGLAILETQYF. The DNA of the CDR3 is TGTGCCAGCAGCTTAGAGGGACTAGCTATACTAGAGACCCAGTACTTC.

The rearrangement links TRBV9 to TRBJ2-3; 8 positions agree with TRBD2. V trimming: 3 bases; J trimming: 2 bases; junction bases outside the gene matches: 11. Germline V CDR1 and CDR2: SGDLS, YYNGEE. This CDR3 contains 17 residues. The CDR3 region has the DNA TGTGCCAGCAGCGAGCCCGACCGCGGGAGGCCCACAGATACGCAGTATTTT. Protein sequence: CASSEPDRGRPTDTQYF.

The chain links TRBV6-5 to TRBJ1-2; maybe TRBD1 (6 bases). V gave up 5 bases and J gave up 7 bases, with 17 bases separating them. Germline V CDR1 and CDR2: MNHEY, SVGAGI. The length of the CDR3 is 14 residues. The CDR3 coding sequence is TGTGCCAGCAGTAATAGGGACAAGGCCGGTGGCTACACCTTC. It specifies CASSNRDKAGGYTF.

The gene calls are TRBV5-6 and TRBJ1-2; TRBD1 is a possible D gene (6 bases). V shed 0 bases and J shed 8 bases, with 20 bases lying between them. The V gene's germline CDR1 is SGHDT and CDR2 YYEEEE. The CDR3 length is 16 residues. This chain's CDR3 is CASSLAHLTGHGGYTF. The DNA for the CDR3 is TGTGCCAGCAGCTTGGCCCATTTGACAGGACACGGCGGCTACACCTTC. Together with reference TRBV5-6 and TRBJ1-2, the CDR3 gives the full variable domain: DAGVTQSPTHLIKTRGQQVTLRCSPKSGHDTVSWYQQALGQGPQFIFQYYEEEERQRGNFPDRFSGHQFPNYSSELNVNALLLGDSALYLCASSLAHLTGHGGYTFGSGTRLTVV.

The chain employs TRBV4-3 and TRBJ2-3; 11 nucleotides align to TRBD2. The CDR3 length is 16 residues. Germline V gives CDR1 LGHNA, CDR2 YSLEER. V lost 1 base and J lost 7; bases outside the gene matches: 7. CDR3 DNA sequence: TGCGCCAGCAGCCAAGCCCTTAGCGGGAGGGCATATACGCAGTATTTT. The encoded protein is CASSQALSGRAYTQYF.

J is TRBJ2-7 and V is TRBV27; TRBD2 agrees at 7 bases. There are 13 residues in the CDR3. The junction had 0 bases not matched to a gene; V was cut back by 3 bases and J by 1 base. Germline loops: CDR1 MNHEY, CDR2 SMNVEV (reference sequence). CDR3 sequence: CASSLRESYEQYF. The CDR3 region has the DNA TGTGCCAGCAGTTTGCGGGAGTCCTACGAGCAGTACTTC.

This clone was seen once. The chain joins TRBV9 to TRBJ1-4, with TRBD1 identical over 10 bases. V gave up 5 bases and J gave up 7 bases; unmatched junction bases: 5. Germline CDR1 is SGDLS and CDR2 is YYNGEE. The CDR3 spans 14 residues. CDR3 sequence: CASSADRGREKLFF. CDR3 nucleotide sequence: TGTGCCAGCAGTGCAGACAGGGGGCGTGAAAAACTGTTTTTT. The full variable domain, completed using reference TRBV9 and TRBJ1-4, is DSGVTQTPKHLITATGQRVTLRCSPRSGDLSVYWYQQSLDQGLQFLIQYYNGEERAKGNILERFSAQQFPDLHSELNLSSLELGDSALYFCASSADRGREKLFFGSGTQLSVL.

This chain connects TRBV27 to TRBJ2-5; possible D gene TRBD2, 5 bases. Trimming stripped 3 bases from V and 2 bases from J, with 7 bases between. Looked up from germline, CDR1 is MNHEY and CDR2 is SMNVEV (reference sequence). The CDR3 consists of 13 residues. The CDR3 DNA reads as TGTGCCAGCAGTTTTACGGGACAAGAGACCCAGTACTTC. Translation gives CASSFTGQETQYF.

The chain has TRBV15 and TRBJ2-3; TRBD1 might be the D (5 bases). CDR1 and CDR2 from the germline V gene are LNHNV and YYDKDF (reference sequence). The CDR3 covers 13 residues. V was shortened by 4 bases and J by 5 bases, with 10 bases between the two germline ends. CDR3 in amino acids: CATSIGAQDTQYF. The CDR3 DNA is TGTGCCACCAGCATTGGGGCTCAAGATACGCAGTATTTT.

The table lists this clone with a few counts. This chain connects TRBV12-5 to TRBJ1-2; D might be TRBD1 (5 bases). V shed 0 bases and J shed 0 bases, with 8 bases lying between them. CDR1 and CDR2 (germline): LGHNT, FRNRAP. The CDR3 consists of 15 residues. CDR3 nucleotides: TGTGCTAGTGGTTTGGTTCGACAGACTAACTATGGCTACACCTTC. Its protein is CASGLVRQTNYGYTF.

V and J are TRBV6-2 or TRBV6-3 and TRBJ2-5; D might be TRBD2 (5 bases). V lost 4 bases, J lost 5 bases, and 8 bases lay in between. Germline loops: CDR1 MNHEY, CDR2 SVGEGT. The CDR3 spans 12 residues. The CDR3 sequence: CASSLGEETQYF. CDR3 in DNA: TGTGCCAGCAGTTTGGGAGAGGAGACCCAGTACTTC.

The rearrangement links TRBV27 to TRBJ1-1, with D perhaps TRBD1 (6 bases). The CDR3 sequence is 16 residues long. CDR1 is MNHEY and CDR2 is SMNVEV in the germline V gene (reference sequence). V was clipped by 5 bases and J by 1 base, with 17 bases between them. The CDR3 here is CASSTPRGTRNTEAFF. The CDR3 DNA reads as TGTGCCAGCAGTACACCCAGGGGCACCCGGAACACTGAAGCTTTCTTT.

The chain has TRBV27 and TRBJ2-7; 7 bases are shared with TRBD1. The CDR3 is 14 amino acids. CDR1 and CDR2 (germline): MNHEY, SMNVEV (reference sequence). V lost 7 bases and J lost 1; bases outside the gene matches: 7. CDR3 in amino acids: CASTSPGQSYEQYF. CDR3 nucleotide sequence: TGTGCCAGCACTTCCCCGGGACAGTCCTACGAGCAGTACTTC.

The V call is TRBV25-1, the J call TRBJ1-6, with D maybe TRBD1 (6 bases). V gave up 7 bases and J gave up 8 bases, with 15 bases separating them. In germline, CDR1 is MGHDK, CDR2 SYGVNS. The CDR3 length is 14 residues. DNA of the CDR3: TGTGCCAGCAACCGGGACACGGTTTATTCACCCCTCCACTTT. Translating it yields CASNRDTVYSPLHF.

This chain links TRBV2 with TRBJ2-1; weak D call: TRBD2 (6 bases). Trimming removed 7 bases at V and 5 bases at J, with 12 bases between. Per the germline V gene, CDR1 is SNHLY and CDR2 is FYNNEI. The CDR3 spans 13 residues. The CDR3 loop reads CASKYGSNNEQFF. The CDR3 nucleotides are TGTGCCAGCAAATACGGGAGCAACAATGAGCAGTTCTTC.

The chain is built from TRBV28 and TRBJ1-2, with D uncertain. The germline V and J ends were trimmed by 5 bases and 8 bases, with 12 bases remaining between them. This CDR3 is 12 amino acids long. From germline, CDR1 is MDHEN and CDR2 SYDVKM. CDR3 residues: CASSLRLEGYTF. Here the CDR3 DNA reads TGTGCCAGCAGTCTCCGATTGGAGGGCTACACCTTC.

The gene calls are TRBV3-1 (or the pseudogene TRBV3-2) and TRBJ1-1, with D possibly being TRBD1 (5 bases). This CDR3 spans 14 amino acids. Per germline, CDR1 LGHDT and CDR2 YNNKEL (reference sequence). Trimming removed 3 bases from V and 4 bases from J, with 12 bases in between. The CDR3: CASSQNGGGTEAFF. In DNA, the CDR3 is TGTGCCAGCAGCCAGAACGGGGGGGGCACTGAAGCTTTCTTT.